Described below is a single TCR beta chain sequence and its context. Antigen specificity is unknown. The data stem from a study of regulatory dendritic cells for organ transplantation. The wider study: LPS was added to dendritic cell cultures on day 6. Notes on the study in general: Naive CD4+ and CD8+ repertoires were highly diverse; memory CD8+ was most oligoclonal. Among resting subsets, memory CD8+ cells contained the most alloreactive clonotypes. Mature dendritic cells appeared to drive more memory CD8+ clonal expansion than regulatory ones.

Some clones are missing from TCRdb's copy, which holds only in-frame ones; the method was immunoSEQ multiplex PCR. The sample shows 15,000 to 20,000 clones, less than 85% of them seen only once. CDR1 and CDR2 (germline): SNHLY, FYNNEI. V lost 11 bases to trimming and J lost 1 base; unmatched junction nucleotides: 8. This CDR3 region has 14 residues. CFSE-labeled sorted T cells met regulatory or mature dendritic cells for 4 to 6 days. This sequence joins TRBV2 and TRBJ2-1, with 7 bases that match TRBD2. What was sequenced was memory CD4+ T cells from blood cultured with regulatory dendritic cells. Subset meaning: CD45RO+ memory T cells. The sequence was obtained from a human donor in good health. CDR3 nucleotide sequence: TGTGCCGGACGAGCGGGGAGTTCCTACAATGAGCAGTTCTTC. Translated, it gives CAGRAGSSYNEQFF.